This TCR beta chain emerged from a study of blood T cell repertoires in COVID-19 (dated by TCRdb to 2018 to 2021). Broadly, across the study: Samples from collaborators originated in the United States, Italy and Spain and spanned both the acute and convalescent phases of COVID-19. The prospective study material was composed of cDNA or gDNA derived from T cells, B-cell-depleted T cells, or PBMCs. Subjects who had been exposed to COVID-19, were actively infected with it, or had recovered from it provided the deeply sampled blood TCRbeta repertoires that made up the dataset. A freely available public database, intended as a resource for researchers studying the immune response to SARS-CoV-2, is where the repertoires were released. Samples came from the ongoing ImmuneRACE study (first 160 participants) plus 1,254 subjects from 6 global collaborators. A de-identified subject ID, COVID-19 status, age in years and sex were almost always included in the sample metadata. Where available, HLA class I and class II types were obtained from metadata supplied by the sample provider rather than from assay-based typing.

The immunoSEQ Assay, a bias-controlled multiplex PCR, was used to amplify TCRbeta CDR3 regions from genomic DNA. On the authors' methods: Nucleated cell counts per sample were estimated from amplification of reference gene primers within the assay. To quantify the absolute abundance of each unique TCRbeta CDR3 rearrangement, sequence reads were collapsed and filtered. For each sample, productive Simpson clonality was calculated as the square root of Simpson's diversity index over productive rearrangements. In its TCRdb copy, this immuneACCESS table keeps in-frame sequences only and misses some clones. Where compared with another copy, unresolved V genes explain less than half of these, and the others have no known cause. For V, J and clone size, that table is used; D and trimming come from the DNA. Across this sample there are 390,000 or so clones, with 87% seen only once. Together, the top ten hold under 11% of the sample.

In Seattle, one collaborating source enrolled patients while the infection was active and tracked those patients longitudinally over the course of disease. Whole blood was collected in K2EDTA tubes by collaborating institutions according to the institutions' own protocols. For TCRbeta analysis, collaborator samples were shipped as frozen whole blood, as isolated PBMCs, or as DNA extracted from either sample type. V was cut back by 2 bases and J by 0 bases, leaving a gap of 11 bases between them. From the germline V gene (reference sequence), CDR1 is SGHNT and CDR2 is YYREEE. Including the terminal cysteine and phenylalanine, the CDR3 comprises 15 residues. The CDR3 DNA has 45 bases and is translated from base 1. This clone has only one observation. Its antigen specificity is not known. No qualities accompany the bases; no much larger clone lies one base away. Study-level results and caveats: The amount of clinical and demographic metadata varied by source and participant and was provided uncurated.

Sequencing was carried out using peripheral blood. The chain is assembled from TRBV5-4 and TRBJ1-2; TRBD1 is possibly the D segment (6 matching bases). The TCR was taken from a woman in her 30s with COVID-19, enrolled during active disease. This receptor has the CDR3 CASSLGQIANYGYTF. The nucleotides read TGTGCCAGCAGCTTAGGACAGATCGCTAACTATGGCTACACCTTC.